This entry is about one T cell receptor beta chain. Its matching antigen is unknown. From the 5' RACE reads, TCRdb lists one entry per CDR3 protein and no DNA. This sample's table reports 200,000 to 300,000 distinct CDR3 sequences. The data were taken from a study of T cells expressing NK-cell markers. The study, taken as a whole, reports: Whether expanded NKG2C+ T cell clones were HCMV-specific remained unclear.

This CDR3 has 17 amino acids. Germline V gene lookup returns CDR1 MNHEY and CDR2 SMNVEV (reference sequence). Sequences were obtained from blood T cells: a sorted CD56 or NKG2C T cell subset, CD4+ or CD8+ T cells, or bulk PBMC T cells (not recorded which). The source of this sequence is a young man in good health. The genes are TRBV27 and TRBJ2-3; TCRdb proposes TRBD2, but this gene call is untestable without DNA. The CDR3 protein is CASSSRTSGRLPDTQYF.